The clone carrying this T cell receptor (beta chain) showed up just a few times. The antigen remains undetermined. Germline assignment: CDR1 SQVTM and CDR2 ANQGSEA. The CDR3 is made up of 13 amino acids. J was trimmed by 5 bases and V by 6 bases; bases with no gene match: 3. This entry belongs to a study of response to subunit inactivated influenza vaccine. One entry per CDR3 protein results from TCRdb running MiXCR on the RT-PCR reads. The table includes 860,000 or so distinct CDR3 sequences, approximately 22% detected once. Study results and limitations: Authors suggested each seasonal flu vaccination may recruit only limited numbers of new T cells.

This chain links TRBV29-1 with TRBJ2-5; 13 bases are shared with TRBD2. Sequencing used PBMCs from blood, obtained 4 to 6 days after vaccination. The TCR comes from a man aged 50 to 60 who received an inactivated influenza vaccine. The CDR3 region has the DNA TGCAGCGTAGGACTAGCGGGAGTGGAGACCCAGTACTTC. This sequence encodes CSVGLAGVETQYF.